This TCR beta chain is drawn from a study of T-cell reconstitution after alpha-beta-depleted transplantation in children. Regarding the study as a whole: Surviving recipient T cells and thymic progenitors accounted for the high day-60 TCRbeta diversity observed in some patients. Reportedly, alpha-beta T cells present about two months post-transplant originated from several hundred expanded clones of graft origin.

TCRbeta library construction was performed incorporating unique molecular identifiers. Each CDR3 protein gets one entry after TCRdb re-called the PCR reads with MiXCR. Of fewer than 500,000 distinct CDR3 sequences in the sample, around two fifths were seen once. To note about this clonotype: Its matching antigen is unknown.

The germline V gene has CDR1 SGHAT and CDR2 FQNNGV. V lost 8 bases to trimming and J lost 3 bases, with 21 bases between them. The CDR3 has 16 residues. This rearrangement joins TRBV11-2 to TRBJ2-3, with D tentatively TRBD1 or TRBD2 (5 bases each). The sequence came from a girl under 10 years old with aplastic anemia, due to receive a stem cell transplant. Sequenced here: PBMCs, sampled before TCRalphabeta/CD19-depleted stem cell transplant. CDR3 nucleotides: TGTGCCAGCGCAGTGGGGGTGGGACCAGCAACAGATACGCAGTATTTT. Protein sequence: CASAVGVGPATDTQYF.